This paragraph reports one T cell receptor beta chain. This clonotype was recorded a few times. Its specific antigen is unknown. Base qualities are not recorded, but no much larger clone differs from it by a single base. This sample is drawn from a study of CD8 T cells in Susac syndrome (dated by TCRdb to 2018 to 2020). For the study in its entirety: Repertoire sequencing was used to test whether CD8+ T cell activation and differentiation in Susac syndrome was antigen driven. The clonality of the CD8+ T cell repertoire was compared across about 12 healthy donors, roughly 14 Susac syndrome patients and under 18 multiple sclerosis patients.

Peripheral blood CD8+ and CD4+ T cells from healthy donors, Susac syndrome patients and multiple sclerosis patients were profiled using high-throughput TCR beta sequencing. The multiple sclerosis controls were treatment-naive patients whose relapsing-remitting disease, either stable or active, fulfilled the revised McDonald criteria. Bulk CD8+ and CD4+ T cells were purified magnetically by negative isolation, whereas CD8+ TEMRA cells were enriched by FACS. Blood was drawn into EDTA tubes, processed within 24 hours, and PBMCs were isolated by density gradient centrifugation. PBMCs intended for TCR sequencing were cryopreserved in liquid nitrogen and thawed later in a water bath at 37 degrees C. Purity of sorted or isolated CD4+, CD8+ and CD8+ TEMRA cells was at least 90%. RNA was extracted with the RNeasy kit and roughly 0.5 to 1 ug was reverse transcribed using random hexamers. The immunoSEQ multiplex PCR assay, which covers 54 Vbeta and 13 Jbeta segments, was used to amplify TCR beta CDR3 regions. To correct PCR amplification bias, a synthetic template baseline was used for both primer optimization and computational correction. In the source study's methods: Reads were annotated to V, D and J genes according to IMGT and were analyzed with immunoSEQ Analyzer, with only productive sequences retained. Clonality was calculated as one minus the Shannon entropy normalized by log2 of the number of productive unique sequences. For each patient and control, public and private clones were evaluated among the 100 most prevalent clones. Clones were defined as Susac-specific when absent from the healthy and MS cohorts, from 1052 published viral clones and from other ImmuneACCESS disease sequences. TCRdb reanalyzed the raw reads on its own, using fastp at Q25 for trimming and MiXCR for clone calling, and kept in-frame beta chains. A single entry per CDR3 protein holds the most common genes and DNA from its merged rows. The V and J calls were determined by TCRdb, not by the authors. Recorded for this sample are 130,000 or so distinct CDR3 sequences; 80% to 85% of them occurred a single time. Approximately 0.51% of the sample lies in the top ten.

What the work shows at the level of the full study, not this receptor alone: The study acknowledged that relatively few individuals were included in the TCR sequencing and HLA analysis.

The source material was CD8+ T cells from PBMCs. The sequence came from a human donor with multiple sclerosis.

The encoded CDR3 is CASIPLAENIQYF. The DNA reads as follows: TGTGCCAGCATCCCTCTGGCGGAAAACATTCAGTACTTC. The chain is assembled from TRBV7-9 and TRBJ2-4, with the D gene too uncertain to name. V sheds 7 bases and J sheds 5 bases, leaving 12 bases between their ends. The germline V gene (reference sequence) provides CDR1 SEHNR and CDR2 FQNEAQ. The CDR3 numbers 13 residues from cysteine through phenylalanine. This entry keeps only the CDR3 DNA: 39 bases, framed from base 1.